These T cell receptor beta chains were read from a single sample in a study of T-cell reconstitution after alpha-beta-depleted transplantation in children. Each CDR3 protein is one row after TCRdb ran MiXCR on the PCR reads. The table includes around 670,000 distinct CDR3 sequences, around 14% detected once. This material consisted of PBMCs, taken before TCRalphabeta/CD19-depleted stem cell transplant. These TCRs come from a girl between 2 and 10 years old with congenital amegakaryocytic thrombocytopenia, due to receive a stem cell transplant. The CDR3 runs from the conserved cysteine through the conserved F or W. Fields, in order: J gene, D gene, V gene, clone size, CDR3 protein, CDR3 DNA. D genes are given only for firm matches. Some rows have no size entry. The others give once, few or many, or a class for an expanded clone.

J gene: TRBJ2-1
D gene: TRBD1
V gene: TRBV29-1
clone size: NA
CDR3 protein: CSVVTGAGNEQFF
CDR3 DNA: TGCAGCGTTGTGACAGGGGCGGGAAATGAGCAGTTCTTC

J gene: TRBJ2-2
D gene: NA
V gene: TRBV5-1
clone size: many
CDR3 protein: CASSPEGQRTGELFF
CDR3 DNA: TGCGCCAGCAGCCCGGAAGGACAAAGGACCGGGGAGCTGTTTTTT

J gene: TRBJ1-4
D gene: NA
V gene: TRBV28
clone size: many
CDR3 protein: CASSTPQGSTNEKLFF
CDR3 DNA: TGTGCCAGCAGTACCCCACAGGGCTCAACTAATGAAAAACTGTTTTTT

J gene: TRBJ2-2
D gene: NA
V gene: TRBV7-9
clone size: many
CDR3 protein: CASSQYPSVNTGELFF
CDR3 DNA: TGTGCCAGCAGCCAGTACCCCAGCGTTAACACCGGGGAGCTGTTTTTT

J gene: TRBJ2-3
D gene: TRBD2
V gene: TRBV12-3/TRBV12-4
clone size: NA
CDR3 protein: CASSLARSSGSTQYF
CDR3 DNA: TGTGCCAGCAGTTTAGCGCGGTCTAGCGGGTCTACGCAGTATTTT

J gene: TRBJ2-7
D gene: TRBD2
V gene: TRBV12-5
clone size: few
CDR3 protein: CASAKEGGGYEQYF
CDR3 DNA: TGTGCTAGTGCCAAAGAAGGCGGGGGGTACGAGCAGTACTTC

J gene: TRBJ2-7
D gene: TRBD2
V gene: TRBV20-1
clone size: few
CDR3 protein: CSATTSDKPYEQYF
CDR3 DNA: TGCAGTGCTACAACTAGCGACAAACCCTACGAGCAGTACTTC

J gene: TRBJ2-2
D gene: NA
V gene: TRBV5-6
clone size: many
CDR3 protein: CASSLGARYTGELFF
CDR3 DNA: TGTGCCAGCAGCCTGGGGGCGCGGTACACCGGGGAGCTGTTTTTT

J gene: TRBJ2-1
D gene: NA
V gene: TRBV29-1
clone size: many
CDR3 protein: CSGFAVGSNEQFF
CDR3 DNA: TGCAGCGGATTCGCGGTGGGGTCCAATGAGCAGTTCTTC

J gene: TRBJ2-3
D gene: NA
V gene: TRBV5-1
clone size: NA
CDR3 protein: CASSLKLTDRGFYGTDTQYF
CDR3 DNA: TGCGCCAGCAGCTTGAAATTAACCGACCGGGGGTTCTATGGCACAGATACGCAGTATTTT

J gene: TRBJ2-7
D gene: TRBD2
V gene: TRBV6-1
clone size: few
CDR3 protein: CASSVAGDAYEQYF
CDR3 DNA: TGTGCCAGCAGTGTAGCGGGAGACGCCTACGAGCAGTACTTC

J gene: TRBJ2-1
D gene: TRBD1
V gene: TRBV12-3/TRBV12-4
clone size: many
CDR3 protein: CASTYRGRQFF
CDR3 DNA: TGTGCCAGCACCTACAGGGGAAGGCAGTTCTTC

J gene: TRBJ1-3
D gene: NA
V gene: TRBV28
clone size: few
CDR3 protein: CASSPLREVGNTIYF
CDR3 DNA: TGTGCCAGCAGTCCCCTCCGGGAAGTTGGAAACACCATATATTTT

J gene: TRBJ2-1
D gene: TRBD2
V gene: TRBV5-1
clone size: many
CDR3 protein: CASSLRLFEVSGSQDYNEQFF
CDR3 DNA: TGCGCCAGCAGCTTGCGTTTATTTGAGGTTAGCGGGAGTCAAGATTACAATGAGCAGTTCTTC

J gene: TRBJ2-4
D gene: TRBD2
V gene: TRBV20-1
clone size: many
CDR3 protein: CSARVRRGENIQYF
CDR3 DNA: TGCAGTGCTAGAGTCCGGCGGGGGGAGAACATTCAGTACTTC

J gene: TRBJ2-7
D gene: TRBD1
V gene: TRBV29-1
clone size: NA
CDR3 protein: CSAGTEGHEQYF
CDR3 DNA: TGCAGCGCCGGGACAGAGGGTCACGAGCAGTACTTC

J gene: TRBJ1-1
D gene: NA
V gene: TRBV5-1
clone size: NA
CDR3 protein: CASSPEPFMNTEAFF
CDR3 DNA: TGCGCCAGCAGCCCGGAACCGTTCATGAACACTGAAGCTTTCTTT

J gene: TRBJ2-2
D gene: TRBD2
V gene: TRBV5-1
clone size: many
CDR3 protein: CASSLEASGTGELFF
CDR3 DNA: TGCGCCAGCAGCTTGGAGGCTAGCGGCACCGGGGAGCTGTTTTTT

J gene: TRBJ2-1
D gene: TRBD2
V gene: TRBV27
clone size: NA
CDR3 protein: CASSLTLGTSGSNEQFF
CDR3 DNA: TGTGCCAGCAGTCTTACCCTCGGGACTAGCGGGAGCAATGAGCAGTTCTTC

J gene: TRBJ2-2
D gene: NA
V gene: TRBV11-3
clone size: NA
CDR3 protein: CASSFTWAGGDTGELFF
CDR3 DNA: TGTGCCAGCAGCTTTACCTGGGCAGGAGGGGACACCGGGGAGCTGTTTTTT

J gene: TRBJ2-1
D gene: TRBD2
V gene: TRBV20-1
clone size: NA
CDR3 protein: CSARRSLAGANEQFF
CDR3 DNA: TGCAGTGCTCGGCGGTCCCTAGCGGGGGCAAATGAGCAGTTCTTC

J gene: TRBJ2-2
D gene: NA
V gene: TRBV20-1
clone size: NA
CDR3 protein: CSAREAQTGAGELFF
CDR3 DNA: TGCAGTGCTAGAGAAGCCCAGACGGGCGCCGGGGAGCTGTTTTTT

J gene: TRBJ1-1
D gene: NA
V gene: TRBV5-5
clone size: few
CDR3 protein: CASSPLTGVVTEAFF
CDR3 DNA: TGTGCCAGCAGCCCATTGACAGGAGTGGTCACTGAAGCTTTCTTT

J gene: TRBJ2-3
D gene: NA
V gene: TRBV5-1
clone size: NA
CDR3 protein: CASSPLPATDTQYF
CDR3 DNA: TGCGCCAGCAGCCCCTTACCCGCGACAGATACGCAGTATTTT

J gene: TRBJ2-5
D gene: NA
V gene: TRBV30
clone size: NA
CDR3 protein: CAWRRDFWAETQYF
CDR3 DNA: TGTGCCTGGAGGCGGGACTTTTGGGCAGAGACCCAGTACTTC

J gene: TRBJ2-1
D gene: NA
V gene: TRBV12-3/TRBV12-4
clone size: many
CDR3 protein: CASTTTLRGFNEQFF
CDR3 DNA: TGTGCCAGCACCACAACACTTAGGGGGTTCAATGAGCAGTTCTTC

J gene: TRBJ2-1
D gene: NA
V gene: TRBV29-1
clone size: many
CDR3 protein: CSVEVGGSRNEQFF
CDR3 DNA: TGCAGCGTTGAGGTCGGTGGCTCGCGCAATGAGCAGTTCTTC

J gene: TRBJ1-1
D gene: TRBD1
V gene: TRBV20-1
clone size: many
CDR3 protein: CSARTGGWWAEAFF
CDR3 DNA: TGCAGTGCTAGAACAGGGGGCTGGTGGGCTGAAGCTTTCTTT

J gene: TRBJ2-7
D gene: TRBD2
V gene: TRBV7-9
clone size: NA
CDR3 protein: CASSAGLAGELQYF
CDR3 DNA: TGTGCCAGCAGCGCCGGACTAGCGGGAGAGTTGCAGTACTTC

J gene: TRBJ1-5
D gene: TRBD1
V gene: TRBV4-2
clone size: NA
CDR3 protein: CASITQGASQPQHF
CDR3 DNA: TGTGCCAGCATCACACAGGGGGCGTCTCAGCCCCAGCATTTT

J gene: TRBJ2-5
D gene: NA
V gene: TRBV5-5
clone size: NA
CDR3 protein: CASSFGRGQGEIQYF
CDR3 DNA: TGTGCCAGCAGCTTCGGGAGGGGGCAGGGGGAGATCCAGTACTTC

J gene: TRBJ1-5
D gene: NA
V gene: TRBV20-1
clone size: NA
CDR3 protein: CSARGQQVSQPQHF
CDR3 DNA: TGCAGTGCTAGAGGTCAGCAGGTCAGTCAGCCCCAGCATTTT

J gene: TRBJ2-1
D gene: TRBD1
V gene: TRBV10-3
clone size: NA
CDR3 protein: CAISVGSARGNEQFF
CDR3 DNA: TGTGCCATCAGTGTCGGGTCCGCCAGGGGGAATGAGCAGTTCTTC

J gene: TRBJ2-7
D gene: TRBD1
V gene: TRBV5-1
clone size: many
CDR3 protein: CASSFGTGLREQYF
CDR3 DNA: TGCGCCAGCAGCTTCGGGACAGGGCTCCGCGAGCAGTACTTC

J gene: TRBJ2-5
D gene: NA
V gene: TRBV2
clone size: few
CDR3 protein: CASSGGRETQYF
CDR3 DNA: TGTGCCAGCAGTGGTGGGAGAGAGACCCAGTACTTC

J gene: TRBJ2-5
D gene: NA
V gene: TRBV27
clone size: many
CDR3 protein: CASSFSVGTQYF
CDR3 DNA: TGTGCCAGCAGTTTCTCGGTTGGGACCCAGTACTTC

J gene: TRBJ2-5
D gene: NA
V gene: TRBV12-5
clone size: NA
CDR3 protein: CASGLRAQGFETQYF
CDR3 DNA: TGTGCTAGTGGTTTGCGTGCACAAGGGTTTGAGACCCAGTACTTC

J gene: TRBJ2-1
D gene: NA
V gene: TRBV4-2
clone size: few
CDR3 protein: CASSRDGRTNEQFF
CDR3 DNA: TGTGCCAGCAGCCGCGACGGACGGACGAATGAGCAGTTCTTC

J gene: TRBJ2-3
D gene: NA
V gene: TRBV29-1
clone size: many
CDR3 protein: CSARGIFTDTQYF
CDR3 DNA: TGCAGCGCTCGGGGCATTTTCACAGATACGCAGTATTTT

J gene: TRBJ2-3
D gene: TRBD2
V gene: TRBV20-1
clone size: many
CDR3 protein: CSGSSGIMTDTQYF
CDR3 DNA: TGCAGTGGATCCAGCGGGATAATGACAGATACGCAGTATTTT

J gene: TRBJ2-1
D gene: NA
V gene: TRBV6-5
clone size: few
CDR3 protein: CASSYFSEGGNEQFF
CDR3 DNA: TGTGCCAGCAGTTACTTTTCCGAGGGGGGGAATGAGCAGTTCTTC